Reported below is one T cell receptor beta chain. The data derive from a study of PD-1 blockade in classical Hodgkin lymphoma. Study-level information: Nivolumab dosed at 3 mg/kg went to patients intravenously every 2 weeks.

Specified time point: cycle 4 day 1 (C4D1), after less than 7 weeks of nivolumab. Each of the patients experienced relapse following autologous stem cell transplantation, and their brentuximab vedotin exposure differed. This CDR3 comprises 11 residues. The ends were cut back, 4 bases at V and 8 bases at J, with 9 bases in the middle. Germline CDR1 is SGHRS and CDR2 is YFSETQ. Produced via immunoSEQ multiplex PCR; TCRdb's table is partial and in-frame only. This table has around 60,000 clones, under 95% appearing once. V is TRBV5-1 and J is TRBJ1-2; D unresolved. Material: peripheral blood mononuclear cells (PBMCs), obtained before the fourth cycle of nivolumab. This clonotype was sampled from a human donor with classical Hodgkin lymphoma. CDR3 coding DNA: TGCGCCAGCAGCCCCGGCCGCGGCTACACCTTC. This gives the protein CASSPGRGYTF. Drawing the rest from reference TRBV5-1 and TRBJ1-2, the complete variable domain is KAGVTQTPRYLIKTRGQQVTLSCSPISGHRSVSWYQQTPGQGLQFLFEYFSETQRNKGNFPGRFSGRQFSNSRSEMNVSTLELGDSALYLCASSPGRGYTFGSGTRLTVV.